The clone carrying this T cell receptor (beta chain) showed up just a few times. Germline CDR1 is LNHDA and CDR2 is SQIVND (reference sequence). V lost 9 bases to trimming and J lost 2 bases, with 14 bases between them. CDR3 length: 13 residues. The data belong to a study of control samples from healthy donors and cancer patients. The method was immunoSEQ multiplex PCR; TCRdb's version includes in-frame clones alone and lacks a portion of them. Of tens of thousands of clones listed, roughly 87% are singletons. The sequence was obtained from a man aged 40-49 years with colorectal cancer. V and J are TRBV19 and TRBJ2-7; the D gene is possibly TRBD2 (6 bases). The sequenced sample consisted of PBMCs. CDR3 residues: CASSGRLPYEQYF. The CDR3 coding sequence is TGTGCCAGCTCAGGGAGGCTCCCCTACGAGCAGTACTTC.